One and the same sample provided the 23 T cell receptor beta chains below, sequenced in a study of blood T cell repertoires in COVID-19. Sequenced by immunoSEQ multiplex PCR; TCRdb stores in-frame clones only, minus some. The sample shows 350,000 to 400,000 clones, approximately 86% of them seen only once. Sequencing was performed on peripheral blood. The receptors were sampled from a woman in her sixties or seventies with COVID-19, enrolled during active disease.

This chain connects TRBV9 to TRBJ2-6; D is perhaps TRBD1 (5 bases). V was clipped by 3 bases and J by 1 base, with 5 bases between them. The CDR3 contains 14 residues. Germline V gene sequence: CDR1 SGDLS, CDR2 YYNGEE. CDR3 sequence: CASSEGSGANVLTF. The DNA of the CDR3 is TGTGCCAGCAGCGAGGGGTCTGGGGCCAACGTCCTGACTTTC.

The gene calls are TRBV11-2 and TRBJ1-1, with D possibly being TRBD1 (5 bases). Per the germline V gene, CDR1 is SGHAT and CDR2 is FQNNGV. Trimming removed 5 bases from V and 4 bases from J, with 14 bases in between. The CDR3 totals 14 residues. CDR3: CASSPRGGTTEAFF. CDR3 nucleotide sequence: TGTGCCAGCAGCCCGCGGGGTGGGACCACTGAAGCTTTCTTT.

CDR3 amino acids: CASSRLADSGANVLTF. The CDR3 nucleotides are TGTGCCAGCAGCCGACTAGCGGACTCTGGGGCCAACGTCCTGACTTTC. J is TRBJ2-6 and V is TRBV27, with 9 bases fitting TRBD2. V shed 6 bases, J shed 0 bases, and the junction held 3 bases outside the gene matches. Looked up from germline, CDR1 is MNHEY and CDR2 is SMNVEV (reference sequence). The CDR3 covers 16 residues.

This clone was observed a handful of times. This rearrangement joins TRBV9 to TRBJ2-3; TRBD1 agrees at 10 bases. The CDR3 is 16 residues long. After removal of 1 base from V and 4 bases from J, the junction contained 6 bases not matched to a gene. Germline V gene data show CDR1 as SGDLS and CDR2 as YYNGEE. CDR3 region: CASSVSGTGAADTQYF. CDR3 nucleotides: TGTGCCAGCAGCGTATCAGGGACAGGGGCCGCAGATACGCAGTATTTT.

To note about this clone: Germline and junction disagree at one end, which may indicate a read error. The chain employs TRBV7-6 and TRBJ1-2, with D perhaps TRBD1 (6 bases). From germline, CDR1 is SGHVS and CDR2 FNYEAQ. The CDR3 consists of 12 residues. The CDR3 loop is CASSSMGAPPAF. The CDR3 coding sequence is TGTGCCAGCAGCTCCATGGGGGCTCCCCCGGCCTTC.

This clone showed up just a few times. J is TRBJ1-1 and V is TRBV7-9; no firm D call. V lost 5 bases and J lost 4, with 11 bases in between. Germline CDR1 reads SEHNR; CDR2 reads FQNEAQ (reference sequence). The length of the CDR3 is 13 residues. The CDR3 spells CASSPEVGTEAFF. The CDR3, as DNA: TGTGCCAGCAGCCCCGAGGTGGGCACTGAAGCTTTCTTT.

The chain is built from TRBV11-3 and TRBJ2-7, with D tentatively TRBD1 (5 bases). Trimming left V 4 bases short and J 2 bases short, with 12 bases between. The germline CDR1 and CDR2 sequences are SGHNT and YENEEA. The CDR3 consists of 14 residues. The CDR3 is CASSYGVGAYEQYF. The CDR3 DNA reads as TGTGCCAGCAGCTACGGAGTAGGGGCCTACGAGCAGTACTTC.

The V and J genes are TRBV7-2 and TRBJ2-1, with 10 bases matching TRBD2. The germline V gene has CDR1 SGHTA and CDR2 FQGNSA. Trimming took 2 bases from V and 5 from J; bases not matched to a gene: 6. CDR3 length: 16 amino acids. Here the CDR3 DNA reads TGTGCCAGCAGCTTATGGTCTAGCGGGGGCGACAATGAGCAGTTCTTC. It codes for CASSLWSSGGDNEQFF.

The chain uses TRBV10-3 and TRBJ2-7; 9 bases are a match to TRBD1. V shed 8 bases, J shed 4 bases, and the junction held 6 bases outside the gene matches. Germline values: CDR1 ENHRY, CDR2 SYGVKD. This CDR3 is built from 13 residues. CDR3 in DNA: TGTGCCATCCGACAGGGGGATTTATACGAGCAGTACTTC. This encodes CAIRQGDLYEQYF.

The chain combines TRBV5-4 with TRBJ2-1; a weak D match, TRBD2 (7 bases). Germline CDR1 SGHNT, CDR2 YYREEE (reference sequence). CDR3 length equals 17 residues. Trimming removed 0 bases at V and 9 bases at J, with 22 bases between. CDR3 protein: CASSLAGGGAFLGEQFF. CDR3 sequence (DNA): TGTGCCAGCAGCTTGGCAGGTGGGGGGGCTTTCCTTGGTGAGCAGTTCTTC.

V gene TRBV7-2 combines with J gene TRBJ2-3; 7 nucleotides match TRBD1. CDR3 length: 14 residues. In germline, CDR1 is SGHTA, CDR2 FQGNSA. Unmatched junction bases numbered 3, after V lost 4 bases and J lost 2 bases. CDR3 nucleotides: TGTGCCAGCAGCTCGACAGGGATCACAGATACGCAGTATTTT. Translation gives CASSSTGITDTQYF.

This rearrangement joins TRBV9 to TRBJ2-5; possibly TRBD2 for D (6 bases). CDR1 and CDR2 (germline): SGDLS, YYNGEE. This CDR3 contains 14 residues. Trimming removed 3 bases from V and 2 bases from J, with 11 bases in between. The CDR3 is CASSAWDLQETQYF. The CDR3 DNA follows: TGTGCCAGCAGCGCATGGGACTTACAAGAGACCCAGTACTTC.

A single count supports this clone. The DNA of the CDR3 is TGTGCCAGCAGCTCCTCACCCGTAGTGCGTTCCACTGAGCAGTTCTTC. It encodes CASSSSPVVRSTEQFF. The chain uses TRBV7-9 and TRBJ2-1; unclear D gene. V was cut by 4 bases and J by 9 bases, with 22 bases left in between. This CDR3 contains 16 residues. The germline CDR1 and CDR2 sequences are SEHNR and FQNEAQ (reference sequence).

This clone was counted only a few times. This chain uses TRBV6-5 with TRBJ1-2, with 7 bases that match TRBD1. The V gene's germline CDR1 is MNHEY and CDR2 SVGAGI. The CDR3 has 14 amino acids. The V and J ends lost 3 bases and 4 bases, in that order; junction bases with no gene match: 5. The chain's CDR3 is CASSYNRGGYGYTF. The CDR3 DNA reads as TGTGCCAGCAGTTATAACAGGGGAGGCTATGGCTACACCTTC.

CDR3: CASSPGQYPKLKLFF. Written as DNA, the CDR3 is TGTGCCAGCAGTCCCGGACAGTACCCAAAACTAAAACTGTTTTTT. J is TRBJ1-4 and V is TRBV27; a weak D match, TRBD1 (6 bases). Germline-derived CDR1 and CDR2 are MNHEY and SMNVEV (reference sequence). There are 15 residues in the CDR3. V gave up 5 bases and J gave up 10 bases, with 20 bases separating them.

In DNA, the CDR3 is TGTGCCAGCAGCCCTGGGACAGGGGCTGCCTATGGCTACACCTTC. Amino acids: CASSPGTGAAYGYTF. J is TRBJ1-2 and V is TRBV9; TRBD1 matches at 10 bases. The length of the CDR3 is 15 residues. The V and J ends lost 4 bases and 4 bases, in that order; junction bases with no gene match: 7. Germline CDR1 is SGDLS and CDR2 is YYNGEE. The full variable domain, its missing parts supplied by reference TRBV9 and TRBJ1-2, is DSGVTQTPKHLITATGQRVTLRCSPRSGDLSVYWYQQSLDQGLQFLIQYYNGEERAKGNILERFSAQQFPDLHSELNLSSLELGDSALYFCASSPGTGAAYGYTFGSGTRLTVV.

CDR3 protein: CASSRDTQYF. In DNA form, the CDR3 reads TGTGCCAGCAGTCGAGATACGCAGTATTTT. This chain links TRBV6-2 or TRBV6-3 with TRBJ2-3; D is uncertain. CDR1 and CDR2 (germline): MNHEY, SVGEGT. Trimming left V 5 bases short and J 5 bases short, with 2 bases between. The CDR3 loop spans 10 amino acids.

V gene TRBV5-1 combines with J gene TRBJ1-1, with 7 bases lining up with TRBD1. Germline CDR1 is SGHRS and CDR2 is YFSETQ. There are 14 residues in the CDR3. The trim removed 6 bases at V and 0 bases at J, leaving 5 bases unmatched. The CDR3 region is CASTPGQLNTEAFF. The CDR3 DNA is TGCGCCAGCACCCCGGGACAGTTGAACACTGAAGCTTTCTTT.

The chain employs TRBV7-2 and TRBJ2-1, with 12 positions matching TRBD2. The germline gives CDR1 SGHTA, CDR2 FQGNSA. There are 17 residues in the CDR3. Trimming took 5 bases from V and 0 from J; bases not matched to a gene: 5. CDR3 sequence (DNA): TGTGCCAGCAGCCACGGACTAGCGGGAAGCTCCTACAATGAGCAGTTCTTC. This codes for CASSHGLAGSSYNEQFF.

This clone was found a few times. The chain uses TRBV7-9 and TRBJ1-4; TRBD1 agrees at 8 bases. CDR1 and CDR2 from the germline V gene are SEHNR and FQNEAQ (reference sequence). The CDR3 extends over 15 amino acids. V lost 5 bases to trimming and J lost 10 bases; unmatched junction nucleotides: 12. The CDR3 region has the DNA TGTGCCAGCAGCACACCTTCAGGGGGCTATGTAAAACTGTTTTTT. This sequence encodes CASSTPSGGYVKLFF.

This clone occurred once. CDR3 sequence: CAWSVASGTDTQYF. The CDR3 DNA reads TGTGCCTGGAGTGTAGCGAGCGGCACAGATACGCAGTATTTT. J is TRBJ2-3 and V is TRBV30, with D hard to call. The CDR3 spans 14 residues. Germline CDR1 GTSNPN, CDR2 SVGIG (reference sequence). Trimming stripped 0 bases from V and 1 base from J, with 8 bases between.

The gene calls are TRBV7-8 and TRBJ1-2, with 9 bases fitting TRBD1. The CDR3 has 15 amino acids. From germline, CDR1 is SGHVS and CDR2 FQNEAQ. The J segment lost 7 bases and the V segment lost 1 base, leaving 7 bases of the junction unmatched. CDR3: CASSLGDRDSSGYTF. The CDR3 region has the DNA TGTGCCAGCAGCTTAGGGGACAGGGACAGCTCTGGCTACACCTTC.

The chain recombines TRBV5-1 with TRBJ2-7, with D possibly being TRBD1 (6 bases). V gave up 0 bases and J gave up 3 bases, with 13 bases separating them. The CDR3 contains 15 residues. The V gene's germline CDR1 is SGHRS and CDR2 YFSETQ. For the CDR3, the DNA is TGCGCCAGCAGCTTGGCCCTAGGGACACACTACGAGCAGTACTTC. This sequence encodes CASSLALGTHYEQYF.